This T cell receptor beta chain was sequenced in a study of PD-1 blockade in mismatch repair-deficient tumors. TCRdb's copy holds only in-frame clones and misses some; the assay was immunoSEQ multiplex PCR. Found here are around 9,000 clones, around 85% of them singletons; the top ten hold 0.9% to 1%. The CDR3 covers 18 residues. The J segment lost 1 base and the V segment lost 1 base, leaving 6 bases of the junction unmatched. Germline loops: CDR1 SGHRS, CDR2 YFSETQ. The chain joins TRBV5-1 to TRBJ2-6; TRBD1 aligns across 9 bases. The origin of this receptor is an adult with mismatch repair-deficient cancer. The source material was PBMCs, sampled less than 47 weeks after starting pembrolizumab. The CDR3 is CASSLWDRVESGANVLTF. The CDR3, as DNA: TGCGCCAGCAGCTTGTGGGACAGGGTGGAGTCTGGGGCCAACGTCCTGACTTTC.